One TCR beta chain is described in this entry. This record belongs to a study of blood T cell repertoires in COVID-19. Background on the study: The samples span acute and convalescent COVID-19 from the United States, Italy and Spain. Sources were T cells, B-cell-depleted T cells, or PBMCs; the material itself was cDNA or gDNA.

As originally analysed: Nucleated cell number was recorded as an estimate derived from reference gene primer amplification. Sequencing used immunoSEQ multiplex PCR; TCRdb keeps in-frame clones, though not all of them. V and J calls and clone size are as listed in that table; D and trimming were resolved from the DNA. The sample shows more than 75,000 clones, around 80% of them seen only once. The CDR3 spans 14 residues. Germline assignment: CDR1 SGHVS and CDR2 FQNEAQ. After removal of 5 bases from V and 4 bases from J, the junction contained 5 bases not matched to a gene. The gene calls are TRBV7-8 and TRBJ1-3; 7 bases map to TRBD1. The origin of this receptor is a woman of 80 years or more with active or convalescent COVID-19. Sequencing input: peripheral blood. The CDR3 protein is CASSPGQLGNTIYF. In DNA form, the CDR3 reads TGTGCCAGCAGCCCGGGACAGTTGGGAAACACCATATATTTT.